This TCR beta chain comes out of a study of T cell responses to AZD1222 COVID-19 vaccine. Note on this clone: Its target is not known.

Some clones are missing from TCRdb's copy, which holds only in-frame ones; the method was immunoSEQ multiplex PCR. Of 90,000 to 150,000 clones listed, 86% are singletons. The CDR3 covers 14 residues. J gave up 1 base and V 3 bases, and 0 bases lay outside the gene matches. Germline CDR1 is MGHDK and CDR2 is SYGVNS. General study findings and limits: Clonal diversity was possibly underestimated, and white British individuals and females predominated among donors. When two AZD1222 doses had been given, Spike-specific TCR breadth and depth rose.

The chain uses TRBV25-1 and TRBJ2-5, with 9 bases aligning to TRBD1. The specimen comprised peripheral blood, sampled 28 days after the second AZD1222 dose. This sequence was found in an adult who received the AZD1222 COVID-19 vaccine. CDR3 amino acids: CASSEGQGQETQYF. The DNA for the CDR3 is TGTGCCAGCAGTGAGGGACAGGGCCAAGAGACCCAGTACTTC.